A selection of T cell receptor beta chains follows, all from one sample in a study of monozygotic twins with inflammatory bowel disease. TCRdb reprocessed the 5' RACE reads and keeps a single row for each CDR3 protein, giving no DNA. This sample contains just over 300,000 distinct CDR3 sequences. The sequenced sample consisted of blood. The receptor set was obtained from a human donor with ulcerative colitis or Crohn's disease, or a healthy co-twin of an affected twin (not recorded which). The CDR3 runs from the conserved cysteine through the conserved F or W.

CASSVGVSGNTIYF	TRBJ1-3	TRBV9
CASSPGVDTQYF	TRBJ2-3	TRBV12-3/TRBV12-4
CASSLRQGAQEGYTF	TRBJ1-2	TRBV7-9
CASSPQSPYEQYF	TRBJ2-7	TRBV7-9
CSARDPGQGVWYEQYF	TRBJ2-7	TRBV20-1
CASSFDRAGYGYTF	TRBJ1-2	TRBV12-3/TRBV12-4
CASLLVQGAEAFF	TRBJ1-1	TRBV6-1
CASSQNRASSTDTQYF	TRBJ2-3	TRBV7-2
CATNRGVDEQYF	TRBJ2-7	TRBV12-3/TRBV12-4
CASSRFSGVETQYF	TRBJ2-5	TRBV28
CASSYLDEQYF	TRBJ2-7	TRBV7-9
CASSIIRGVGNEQFF	TRBJ2-1	TRBV19
CASSLVASGSGGGQPQHF	TRBJ1-5	TRBV11-2
CASSLWLGTTDTQYF	TRBJ2-3	TRBV7-9
CASSLVARLNTGELFF	TRBJ2-2	TRBV5-1
CAWTVSGALNQPQHF	TRBJ1-5	TRBV30
CASSYQTRPLRETQYF	TRBJ2-5	TRBV6-5
CASSYRPEETQYF	TRBJ2-5	TRBV7-8
CASSLAGWGGWGIQYF	TRBJ2-4	TRBV7-2
CAWSDNEKLFF	TRBJ1-4	TRBV30
CASSLVGRGELFF	TRBJ2-2	TRBV7-2
CASNRGFNYEQYF	TRBJ2-7	TRBV19
CATYRGRNEQFF	TRBJ2-1	TRBV7-2
CASSRLAANTGELFF	TRBJ2-2	TRBV28
CASSPRDGYTF	TRBJ1-2	TRBV7-9
CASSPPPAGYTTDTQYF	TRBJ2-3	TRBV7-6
CAISDSWGGRNQETQYF	TRBJ2-5	TRBV10-3
CASSIRGGGNEQYF	TRBJ2-7	TRBV19
CSARRDRGNTIYF	TRBJ1-3	TRBV20-1
CASSLASGVGTQYF	TRBJ2-5	TRBV5-1
CASSSSGVGNNEQFF	TRBJ2-1	TRBV28
CSAEDGNTIYF	TRBJ1-3	TRBV20-1
CSVGDRTGEKLFF	TRBJ1-4	TRBV29-1
CASSVAGPGELFF	TRBJ2-2	TRBV9
CASSPTSGTGLHEQFF	TRBJ2-1	TRBV7-9
CASSGTGIRNQPQHF	TRBJ1-5	TRBV5-8
CSALLSGGENEQFF	TRBJ2-1	TRBV20-1
CSVEDPGSIYF	TRBJ1-3	TRBV29-1
CASSTLVGREYFISYNEQFF	TRBJ2-1	TRBV11-2
CASNHPRGHWRQPQHF	TRBJ1-5	TRBV12-3/TRBV12-4
CSASARDSYYEQYF	TRBJ2-7	TRBV29-1
CASRLTGYSNQPQHF	TRBJ1-5	TRBV2
CASISGWTLNTGELFF	TRBJ2-2	TRBV6-1
CASSSLTGERPLGLFF	TRBJ2-2	TRBV12-3/TRBV12-4
CASSLRGGGGGNTIYF	TRBJ1-3	TRBV7-2
CASESETYEQYF	TRBJ2-7	TRBV6-5
CATSVGQPYTDTQYF	TRBJ2-3	TRBV24-1
CSAIGDRNKYF	TRBJ2-7	TRBV20-1
CASSSISGRREQYF	TRBJ2-7	TRBV6-6
CASSDTGGNEQFF	TRBJ2-1	TRBV2
CSARFNYGYTF	TRBJ1-2	TRBV20-1
CASSQDRTWAYEQYF	TRBJ2-7	TRBV4-3
CSGWGPGSGYEQYF	TRBJ2-7	TRBV20-1
CASSLVGSANTGELFF	TRBJ2-2	TRBV7-8
CASSFIASYGYTF	TRBJ1-2	TRBV7-2